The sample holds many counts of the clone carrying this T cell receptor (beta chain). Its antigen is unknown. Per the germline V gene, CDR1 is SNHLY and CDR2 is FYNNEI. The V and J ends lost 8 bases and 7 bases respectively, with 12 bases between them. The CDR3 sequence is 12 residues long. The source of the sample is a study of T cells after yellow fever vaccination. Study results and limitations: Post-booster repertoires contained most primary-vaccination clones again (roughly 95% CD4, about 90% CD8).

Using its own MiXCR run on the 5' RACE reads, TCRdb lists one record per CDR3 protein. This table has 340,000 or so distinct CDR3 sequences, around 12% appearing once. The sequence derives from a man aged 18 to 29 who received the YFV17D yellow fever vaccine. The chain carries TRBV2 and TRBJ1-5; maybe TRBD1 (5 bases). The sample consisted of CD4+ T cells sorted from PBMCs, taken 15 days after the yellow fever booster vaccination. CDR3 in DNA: TGTGCCAGCGGGGGGAGTGGGCAGCCCCAGCATTTT. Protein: CASGGSGQPQHF.